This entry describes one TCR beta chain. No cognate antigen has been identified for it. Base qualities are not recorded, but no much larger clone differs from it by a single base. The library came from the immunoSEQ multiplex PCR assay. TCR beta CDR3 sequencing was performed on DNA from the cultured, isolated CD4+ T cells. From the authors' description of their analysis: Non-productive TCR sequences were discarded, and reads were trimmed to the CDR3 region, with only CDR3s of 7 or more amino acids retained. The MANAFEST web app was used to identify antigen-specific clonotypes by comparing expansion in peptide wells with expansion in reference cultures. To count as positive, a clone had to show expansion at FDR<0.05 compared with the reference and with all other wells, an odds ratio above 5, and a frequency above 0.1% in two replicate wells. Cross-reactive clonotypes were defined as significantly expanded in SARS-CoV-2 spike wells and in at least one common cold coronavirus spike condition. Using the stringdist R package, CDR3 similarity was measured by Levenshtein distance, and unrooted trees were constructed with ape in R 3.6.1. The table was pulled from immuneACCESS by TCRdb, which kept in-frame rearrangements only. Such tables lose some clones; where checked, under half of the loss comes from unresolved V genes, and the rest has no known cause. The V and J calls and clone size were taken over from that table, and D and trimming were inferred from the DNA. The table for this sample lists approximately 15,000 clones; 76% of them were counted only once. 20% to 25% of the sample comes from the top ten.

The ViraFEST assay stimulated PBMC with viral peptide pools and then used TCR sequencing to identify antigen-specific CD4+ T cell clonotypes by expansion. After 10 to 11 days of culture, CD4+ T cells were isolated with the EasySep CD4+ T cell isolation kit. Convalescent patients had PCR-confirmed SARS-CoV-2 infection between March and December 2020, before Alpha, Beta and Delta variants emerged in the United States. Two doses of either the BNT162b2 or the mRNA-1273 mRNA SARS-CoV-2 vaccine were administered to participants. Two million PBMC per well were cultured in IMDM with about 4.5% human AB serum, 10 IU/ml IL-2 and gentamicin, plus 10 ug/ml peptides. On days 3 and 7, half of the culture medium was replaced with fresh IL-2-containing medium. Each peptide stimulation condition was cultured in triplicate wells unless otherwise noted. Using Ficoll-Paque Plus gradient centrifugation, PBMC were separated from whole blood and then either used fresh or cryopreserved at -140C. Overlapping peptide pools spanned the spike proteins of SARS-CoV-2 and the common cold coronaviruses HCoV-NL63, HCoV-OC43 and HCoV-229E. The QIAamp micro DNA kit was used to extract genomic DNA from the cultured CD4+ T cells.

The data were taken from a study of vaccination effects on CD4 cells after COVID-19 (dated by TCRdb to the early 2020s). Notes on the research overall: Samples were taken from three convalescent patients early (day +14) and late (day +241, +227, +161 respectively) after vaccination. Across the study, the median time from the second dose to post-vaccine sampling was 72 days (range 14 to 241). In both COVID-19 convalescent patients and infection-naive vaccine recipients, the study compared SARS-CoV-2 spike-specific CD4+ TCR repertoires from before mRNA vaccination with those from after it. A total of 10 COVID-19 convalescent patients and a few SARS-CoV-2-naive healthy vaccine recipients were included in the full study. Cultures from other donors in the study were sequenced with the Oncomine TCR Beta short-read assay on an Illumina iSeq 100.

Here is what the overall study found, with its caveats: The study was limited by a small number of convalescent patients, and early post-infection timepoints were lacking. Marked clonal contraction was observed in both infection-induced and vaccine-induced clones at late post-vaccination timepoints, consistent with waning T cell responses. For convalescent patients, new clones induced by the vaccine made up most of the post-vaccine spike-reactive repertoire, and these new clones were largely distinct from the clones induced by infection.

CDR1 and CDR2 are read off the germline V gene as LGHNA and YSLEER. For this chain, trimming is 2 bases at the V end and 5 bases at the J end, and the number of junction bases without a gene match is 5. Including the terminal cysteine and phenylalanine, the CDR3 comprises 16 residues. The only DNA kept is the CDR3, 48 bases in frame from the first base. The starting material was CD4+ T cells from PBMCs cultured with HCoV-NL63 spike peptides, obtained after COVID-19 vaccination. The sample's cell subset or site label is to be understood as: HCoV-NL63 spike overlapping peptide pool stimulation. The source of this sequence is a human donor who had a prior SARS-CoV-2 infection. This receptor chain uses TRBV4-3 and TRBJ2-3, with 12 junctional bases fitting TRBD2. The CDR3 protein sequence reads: CASSQQTSGSRDTQYF. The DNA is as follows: TGCGCCAGCAGCCAACAGACTAGCGGGAGTCGAGATACGCAGTATTTT.